The rows below give T cell receptor beta chains drawn from one sample of a study of CD8+ T cells in alopecia areata. The repertoire was sequenced with immunoSEQ multiplex PCR; TCRdb's copy has only in-frame clones and lacks some. The sample carries about 110,000 clones, roughly 59% recorded once. Sequencing was done on a sample of CD8+ T cells sorted from blood. The receptors were sampled from a human donor in good health. The CDR3 runs from the conserved cysteine through the conserved F or W. Each record gives: D gene, J gene, clone size, V gene, CDR3 protein, CDR3 DNA. D genes are given only for firm matches. Where a row states a size, it is once, few, many or the class of an expanded clone; other rows omit it.

D gene: .
J gene: TRBJ2-1
clone size: .
V gene: TRBV13
CDR3 protein: CASSSRQYYNEQFF
CDR3 DNA: TGTGCCAGCAGCTCGCGACAGTACTACAATGAGCAGTTCTTC

D gene: .
J gene: TRBJ1-1
clone size: .
V gene: TRBV4-1
CDR3 protein: CASSHPVGEPSMESTEAFF
CDR3 DNA: TGCGCCAGCAGCCATCCCGTCGGGGAACCTTCCATGGAGAGCACTGAAGCTTTCTTT

D gene: .
J gene: TRBJ2-3
clone size: .
V gene: TRBV4-3
CDR3 protein: CASSQDWIGFTDTQYF
CDR3 DNA: TGCGCCAGCAGCCAAGATTGGATAGGGTTCACAGATACGCAGTATTTT

D gene: .
J gene: TRBJ2-5
clone size: .
V gene: TRBV11-2
CDR3 protein: CASSLSRVETQYF
CDR3 DNA: TGTGCCAGCAGCTTATCCAGGGTCGAGACCCAGTACTTC

D gene: TRBD1
J gene: TRBJ1-1
clone size: .
V gene: TRBV7-3
CDR3 protein: CASSLTGGFSEAFF
CDR3 DNA: TGTGCCAGCAGCTTGACAGGGGGCTTCTCTGAAGCTTTCTTT

D gene: .
J gene: TRBJ2-3
clone size: .
V gene: TRBV7-9
CDR3 protein: CASSPLGTHTTDTQYF
CDR3 DNA: TGTGCCAGCAGCCCTCTGGGGACCCACACCACAGATACGCAGTATTTT

D gene: .
J gene: TRBJ1-1
clone size: once
V gene: TRBV5-4
CDR3 protein: CASGQGVPEAFF
CDR3 DNA: TGTGCCAGTGGGCAGGGCGTCCCTGAAGCTTTCTTT

D gene: TRBD1
J gene: TRBJ1-2
clone size: .
V gene: TRBV28
CDR3 protein: CASSFRGAATF
CDR3 DNA: TGTGCCAGCAGTTTCAGGGGGGCGGCCACCTTC

D gene: .
J gene: TRBJ2-1
clone size: few
V gene: TRBV2
CDR3 protein: CATRETGFPTDEQFF
CDR3 DNA: TGTGCCACACGGGAGACCGGTTTTCCTACTGATGAGCAGTTCTTC

D gene: .
J gene: TRBJ1-1
clone size: .
V gene: TRBV19
CDR3 protein: CATGQGRNTEAFF
CDR3 DNA: TGTGCCACCGGGCAGGGGAGGAACACTGAAGCTTTCTTT

D gene: .
J gene: TRBJ1-2
clone size: .
V gene: TRBV7-9
CDR3 protein: CASSLAMGRGNGYTF
CDR3 DNA: TGTGCCAGCAGCTTAGCGATGGGCAGGGGAAATGGCTACACCTTC

D gene: .
J gene: TRBJ2-1
clone size: .
V gene: TRBV5-6
CDR3 protein: CASSWESSYNEQFF
CDR3 DNA: TGTGCCAGCAGCTGGGAGAGCTCCTACAATGAGCAGTTCTTC

D gene: .
J gene: TRBJ2-1
clone size: .
V gene: TRBV25-1
CDR3 protein: CASGQGGPYNEQFF
CDR3 DNA: TGTGCCAGCGGGCAGGGAGGTCCCTACAATGAGCAGTTCTTC

D gene: .
J gene: TRBJ2-7
clone size: .
V gene: TRBV7-9
CDR3 protein: CASSLPGSSYEQYF
CDR3 DNA: TGTGCCAGCAGCTTGCCCGGGAGCTCCTACGAGCAGTACTTC

D gene: TRBD1
J gene: TRBJ2-7
clone size: .
V gene: TRBV27
CDR3 protein: CASSLLVGQGAPREQYF
CDR3 DNA: TGTGCCAGCAGTTTACTGGTCGGACAGGGGGCGCCCCGCGAGCAGTACTTC

D gene: .
J gene: TRBJ1-1
clone size: .
V gene: TRBV29-1
CDR3 protein: CSYPGAEAFF
CDR3 DNA: TGCAGCTACCCCGGGGCTGAAGCTTTCTTT

D gene: TRBD1
J gene: TRBJ1-1
clone size: .
V gene: TRBV5-6
CDR3 protein: CASSPMDRVKDTEAFF
CDR3 DNA: TGTGCCAGCAGCCCGATGGACAGGGTAAAGGACACTGAAGCTTTCTTT

D gene: .
J gene: TRBJ2-5
clone size: .
V gene: TRBV9
CDR3 protein: CASSAGTLAEETQYF
CDR3 DNA: TGTGCCAGCAGCGCCGGGACCCTAGCCGAAGAGACCCAGTACTTC

D gene: .
J gene: TRBJ2-3
clone size: .
V gene: TRBV7-9
CDR3 protein: CASSAGPSSTDTQYF
CDR3 DNA: TGTGCCAGCAGTGCCGGGCCCTCGTCCACAGATACGCAGTATTTT

D gene: .
J gene: TRBJ2-5
clone size: .
V gene: TRBV19
CDR3 protein: CASSMGDFKTQYF
CDR3 DNA: TGTGCCAGTAGTATGGGGGACTTCAAGACCCAGTACTTC

D gene: TRBD1
J gene: TRBJ1-2
clone size: .
V gene: TRBV19
CDR3 protein: CASSAGTGSFYGYTF
CDR3 DNA: TGTGCCAGTAGTGCAGGGACAGGGTCCTTCTATGGCTACACCTTC

D gene: .
J gene: TRBJ2-1
clone size: .
V gene: TRBV5-6
CDR3 protein: CASSLVRGNEQFF
CDR3 DNA: TGTGCCAGCAGCTTGGTGAGGGGGAATGAGCAGTTCTTC

D gene: .
J gene: TRBJ1-2
clone size: once
V gene: TRBV25-1
CDR3 protein: CASSEWEPYGYTF
CDR3 DNA: TGTGCCAGCAGTGAATGGGAACCCTATGGCTACACCTTC

D gene: .
J gene: TRBJ1-1
clone size: .
V gene: TRBV5-4
CDR3 protein: CASSLEHRGDLPNTEAFF
CDR3 DNA: TGTGCCAGCAGCTTGGAGCATCGCGGCGACCTGCCCAACACTGAAGCTTTCTTT

D gene: TRBD2
J gene: TRBJ2-7
clone size: .
V gene: TRBV27
CDR3 protein: CASSLFRTSYEQYF
CDR3 DNA: TGTGCCAGCAGTTTATTTCGGACTAGCTACGAGCAGTACTTC

D gene: .
J gene: TRBJ2-2
clone size: .
V gene: TRBV19
CDR3 protein: CANPTAGNGELFF
CDR3 DNA: TGTGCCAACCCGACGGCTGGGAACGGGGAGCTGTTTTTT

D gene: .
J gene: TRBJ2-5
clone size: .
V gene: TRBV29-1
CDR3 protein: CSVEDLPDLGLTETQYF
CDR3 DNA: TGCAGCGTTGAAGATCTTCCCGACCTTGGGCTTACGGAGACCCAGTACTTC

D gene: .
J gene: TRBJ2-7
clone size: .
V gene: TRBV4-1
CDR3 protein: CASSQGRGAYEQYF
CDR3 DNA: TGCGCCAGCAGCCAAGGGAGGGGAGCGTACGAGCAGTACTTC

D gene: .
J gene: TRBJ1-1
clone size: .
V gene: TRBV19
CDR3 protein: CASSIGEGKTEAFF
CDR3 DNA: TGTGCCAGTAGTATTGGCGAGGGGAAAACTGAAGCTTTCTTT

D gene: .
J gene: TRBJ2-1
clone size: few
V gene: TRBV7-2
CDR3 protein: CASSLYSFSYNEQFF
CDR3 DNA: TGTGCCAGCAGCTTATATAGTTTTTCCTACAATGAGCAGTTCTTC

D gene: .
J gene: TRBJ1-2
clone size: once
V gene: TRBV29-1
CDR3 protein: CSARNGGGDGYTF
CDR3 DNA: TGCAGCGCCCGGAACGGGGGAGGGGATGGCTACACCTTC

D gene: .
J gene: TRBJ2-3
clone size: few
V gene: TRBV7-3
CDR3 protein: CASSLLGGPGDTQYF
CDR3 DNA: TGTGCCAGCAGCCTCCTCGGGGGGCCTGGAGATACGCAGTATTTT

D gene: TRBD1
J gene: TRBJ2-3
clone size: few
V gene: TRBV25-1
CDR3 protein: CASGVPGQTGSTDTQYF
CDR3 DNA: TGTGCCAGCGGGGTCCCGGGACAGACCGGTAGCACAGATACGCAGTATTTT

D gene: TRBD2
J gene: TRBJ2-1
clone size: .
V gene: TRBV2
CDR3 protein: CASSGVGLAGNEQFF
CDR3 DNA: TGTGCCAGCAGTGGAGTGGGACTAGCGGGGAATGAGCAGTTCTTC

D gene: .
J gene: TRBJ2-5
clone size: few
V gene: TRBV28
CDR3 protein: CASSLPPRGTQYF
CDR3 DNA: TGTGCCAGCAGTTTACCCCCCCGCGGGACCCAGTACTTC

D gene: TRBD1
J gene: TRBJ2-1
clone size: .
V gene: TRBV7-6
CDR3 protein: CASSLVGTGYSYNEQFF
CDR3 DNA: TGTGCCAGCAGCTTGGTCGGGACAGGCTATTCCTACAATGAGCAGTTCTTC

D gene: .
J gene: TRBJ1-2
clone size: .
V gene: TRBV29-1
CDR3 protein: CSVPFPEQGVNYGYTF
CDR3 DNA: TGCAGCGTCCCCTTTCCCGAACAGGGCGTAAACTATGGCTACACCTTC

D gene: TRBD1
J gene: TRBJ1-2
clone size: .
V gene: TRBV27
CDR3 protein: CASRVVGRGSNYGYTF
CDR3 DNA: TGTGCCAGCAGGGTGGTGGGCAGGGGGTCGAACTATGGCTACACCTTC

D gene: TRBD2
J gene: TRBJ2-3
clone size: .
V gene: TRBV7-2
CDR3 protein: CASSLEAGGTDTQYF
CDR3 DNA: TGTGCCAGCAGCTTAGAGGCGGGGGGGACAGATACGCAGTATTTT

D gene: .
J gene: TRBJ2-5
clone size: .
V gene: TRBV7-9
CDR3 protein: CASSLALTGDETQYF
CDR3 DNA: TGTGCCAGCAGCTTAGCGCTGACAGGCGACGAGACCCAGTACTTC

D gene: .
J gene: TRBJ2-1
clone size: few
V gene: TRBV11-2
CDR3 protein: CASSLMAYNEQFF
CDR3 DNA: TGTGCCAGCAGCTTAATGGCCTACAATGAGCAGTTCTTC